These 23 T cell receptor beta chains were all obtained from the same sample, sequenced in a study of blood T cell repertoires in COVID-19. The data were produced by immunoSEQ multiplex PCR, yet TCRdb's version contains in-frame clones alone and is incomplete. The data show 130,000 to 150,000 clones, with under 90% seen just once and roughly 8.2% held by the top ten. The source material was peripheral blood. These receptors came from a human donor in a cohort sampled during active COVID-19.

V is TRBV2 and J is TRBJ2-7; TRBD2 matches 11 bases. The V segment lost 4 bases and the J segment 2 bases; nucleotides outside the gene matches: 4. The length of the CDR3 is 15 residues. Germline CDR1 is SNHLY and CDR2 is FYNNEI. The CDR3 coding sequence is TGTGCCAGCAGTGGGACTAGCGGGTTTACCTACGAGCAGTACTTC. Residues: CASSGTSGFTYEQYF.

In DNA form, the CDR3 reads TGTGCCAGCGGGACACAAGAGACCCAGTACTTC. Protein product: CASGTQETQYF. J is TRBJ2-5 and V is TRBV3-1 (or the pseudogene TRBV3-2); D is perhaps TRBD1 (6 bases). The germline gives CDR1 LGHDT, CDR2 YNNKEL (reference sequence). CDR3 length: 11 amino acids. The V end was cut by 8 bases, the J end by 2 bases, with 6 bases between.

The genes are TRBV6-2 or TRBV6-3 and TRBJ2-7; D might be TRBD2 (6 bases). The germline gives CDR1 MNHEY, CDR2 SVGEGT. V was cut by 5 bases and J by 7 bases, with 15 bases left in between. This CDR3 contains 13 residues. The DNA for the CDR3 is TGTGCCAGCAGTCTCCGGGGGACGCTTGAGCAGTACTTC. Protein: CASSLRGTLEQYF.

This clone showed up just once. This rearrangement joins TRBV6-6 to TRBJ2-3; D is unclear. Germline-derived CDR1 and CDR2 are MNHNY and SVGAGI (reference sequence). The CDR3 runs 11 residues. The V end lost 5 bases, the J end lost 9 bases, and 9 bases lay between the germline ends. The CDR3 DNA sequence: TGTGCCAGCAGTACTGCATCGACGCAGTATTTT. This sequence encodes CASSTASTQYF.

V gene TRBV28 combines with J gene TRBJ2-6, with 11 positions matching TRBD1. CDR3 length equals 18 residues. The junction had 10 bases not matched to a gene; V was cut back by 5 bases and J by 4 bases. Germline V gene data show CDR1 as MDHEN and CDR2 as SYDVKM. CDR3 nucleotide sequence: TGTGCCAGCAGTCCGCGAGGGACAGGGGGTCCCGGGGCCAACGTCCTGACTTTC. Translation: CASSPRGTGGPGANVLTF.

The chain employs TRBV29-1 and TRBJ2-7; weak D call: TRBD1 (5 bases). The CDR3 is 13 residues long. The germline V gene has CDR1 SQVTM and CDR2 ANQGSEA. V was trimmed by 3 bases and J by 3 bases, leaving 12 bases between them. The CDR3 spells CSVDGRTGYEQYF. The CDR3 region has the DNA TGCAGCGTTGATGGCCGAACAGGCTACGAGCAGTACTTC.

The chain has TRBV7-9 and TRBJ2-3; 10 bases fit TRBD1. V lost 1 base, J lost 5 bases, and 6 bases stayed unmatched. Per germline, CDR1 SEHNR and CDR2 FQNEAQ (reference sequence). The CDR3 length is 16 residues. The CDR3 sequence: CASSLGDRGQEDTQYF. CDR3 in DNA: TGTGCCAGCAGCTTAGGCGACAGGGGGCAGGAAGATACGCAGTATTTT.

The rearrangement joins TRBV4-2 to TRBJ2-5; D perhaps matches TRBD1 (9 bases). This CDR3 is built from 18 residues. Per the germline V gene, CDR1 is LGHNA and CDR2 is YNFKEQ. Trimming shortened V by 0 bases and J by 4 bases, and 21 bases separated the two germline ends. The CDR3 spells CASSQEVVIAGQGETQYF. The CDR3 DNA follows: TGTGCCAGCAGCCAAGAGGTGGTGATAGCGGGACAGGGAGAGACCCAGTACTTC.

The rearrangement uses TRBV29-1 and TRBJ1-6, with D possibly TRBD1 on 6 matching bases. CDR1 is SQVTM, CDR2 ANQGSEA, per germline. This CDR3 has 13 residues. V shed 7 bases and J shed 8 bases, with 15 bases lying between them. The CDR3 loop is CSGQGGGDSPLHF. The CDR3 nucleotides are TGCAGCGGACAAGGAGGGGGGGATTCACCCCTCCACTTT.

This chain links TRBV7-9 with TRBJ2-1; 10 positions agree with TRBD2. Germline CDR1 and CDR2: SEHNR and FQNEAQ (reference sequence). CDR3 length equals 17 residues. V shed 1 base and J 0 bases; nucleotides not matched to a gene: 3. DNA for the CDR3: TGTGCCAGCAGCTTAGTGTCTAGCGGGAGCTCCTACAATGAGCAGTTCTTC. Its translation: CASSLVSSGSSYNEQFF.

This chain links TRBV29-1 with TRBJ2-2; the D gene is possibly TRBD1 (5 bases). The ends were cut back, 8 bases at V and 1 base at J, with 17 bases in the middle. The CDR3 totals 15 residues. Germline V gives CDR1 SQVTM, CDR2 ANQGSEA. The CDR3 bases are TGCAGCATCCTGAATCACCAGGGGAACACCGGGGAGCTGTTTTTT. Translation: CSILNHQGNTGELFF.

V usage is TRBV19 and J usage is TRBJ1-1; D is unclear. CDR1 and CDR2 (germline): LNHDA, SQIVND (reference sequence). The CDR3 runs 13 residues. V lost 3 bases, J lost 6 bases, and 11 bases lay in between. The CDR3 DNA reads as TGTGCCAGTAGTATTAGCTCAGTGGCTGAAGCTTTCTTT. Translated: CASSISSVAEAFF.

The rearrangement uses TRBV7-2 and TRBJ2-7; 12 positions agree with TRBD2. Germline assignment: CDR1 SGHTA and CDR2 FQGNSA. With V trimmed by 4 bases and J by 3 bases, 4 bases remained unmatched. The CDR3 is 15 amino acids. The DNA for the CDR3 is TGTGCCAGCAGCTGGACTAGCGGGAATTACTACGAGCAGTACTTC. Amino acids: CASSWTSGNYYEQYF.

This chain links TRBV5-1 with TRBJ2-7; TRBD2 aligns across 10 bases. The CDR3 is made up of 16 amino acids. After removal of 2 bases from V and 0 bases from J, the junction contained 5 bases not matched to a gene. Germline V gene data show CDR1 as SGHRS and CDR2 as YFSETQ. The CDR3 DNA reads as TGCGCCAGCAGCTTACTAGCGGGATCCCCCTCCTACGAGCAGTACTTC. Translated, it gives CASSLLAGSPSYEQYF. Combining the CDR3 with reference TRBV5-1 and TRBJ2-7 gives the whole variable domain KAGVTQTPRYLIKTRGQQVTLSCSPISGHRSVSWYQQTPGQGLQFLFEYFSETQRNKGNFPGRFSGRQFSNSRSEMNVSTLELGDSALYLCASSLLAGSPSYEQYFGPGTRLTVT.

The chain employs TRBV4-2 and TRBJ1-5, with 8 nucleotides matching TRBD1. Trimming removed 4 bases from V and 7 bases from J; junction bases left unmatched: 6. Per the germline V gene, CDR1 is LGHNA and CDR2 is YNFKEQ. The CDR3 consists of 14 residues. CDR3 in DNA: TGTGCCAGCAGCCCCCTGACAGGGGCGCAGCCCCAGCATTTT. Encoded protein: CASSPLTGAQPQHF.

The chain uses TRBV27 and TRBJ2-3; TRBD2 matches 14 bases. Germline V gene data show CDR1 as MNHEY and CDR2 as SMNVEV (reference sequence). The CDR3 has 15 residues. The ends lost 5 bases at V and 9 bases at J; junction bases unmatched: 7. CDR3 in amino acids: CASSSGLAGGGTQYF. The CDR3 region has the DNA TGTGCCAGCAGTAGCGGACTAGCGGGAGGCGGGACGCAGTATTTT.

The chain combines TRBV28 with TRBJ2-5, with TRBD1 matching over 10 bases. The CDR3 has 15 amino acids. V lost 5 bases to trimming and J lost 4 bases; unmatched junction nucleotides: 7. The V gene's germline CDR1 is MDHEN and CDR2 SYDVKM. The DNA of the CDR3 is TGTGCCAGCAGTCGGTCCCGGGACAGGGGAGAGACCCAGTACTTC. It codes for CASSRSRDRGETQYF.

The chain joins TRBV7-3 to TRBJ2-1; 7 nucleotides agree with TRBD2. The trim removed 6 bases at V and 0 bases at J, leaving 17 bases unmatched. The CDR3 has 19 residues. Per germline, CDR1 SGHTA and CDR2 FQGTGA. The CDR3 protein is CASSRIGSGFLSSYNEQFF. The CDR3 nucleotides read TGTGCCAGCAGTCGGATCGGTAGCGGGTTCTTGAGCTCCTACAATGAGCAGTTCTTC.

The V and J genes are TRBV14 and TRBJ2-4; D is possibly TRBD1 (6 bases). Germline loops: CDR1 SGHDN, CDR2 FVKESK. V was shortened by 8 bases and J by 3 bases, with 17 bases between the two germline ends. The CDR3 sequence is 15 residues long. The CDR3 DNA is TGTGCCAGCTCATCCGGGACAAACGTCAAAAACATTCAGTACTTC. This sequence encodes CASSSGTNVKNIQYF.

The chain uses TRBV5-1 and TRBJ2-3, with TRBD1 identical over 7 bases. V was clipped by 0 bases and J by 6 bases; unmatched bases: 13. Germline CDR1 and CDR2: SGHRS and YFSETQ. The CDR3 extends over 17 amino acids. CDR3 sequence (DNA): TGCGCCAGCAGCTTGGACCCGGGACAGCTTTCAACTGATACGCAGTATTTT. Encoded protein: CASSLDPGQLSTDTQYF.

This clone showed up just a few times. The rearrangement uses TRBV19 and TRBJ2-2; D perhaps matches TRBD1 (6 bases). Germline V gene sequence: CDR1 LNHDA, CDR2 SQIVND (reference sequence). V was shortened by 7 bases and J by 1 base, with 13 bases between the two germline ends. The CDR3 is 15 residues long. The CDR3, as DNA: TGTGCCAGTACACGACAAGGGGGGAACACCGGGGAGCTGTTTTTT. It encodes CASTRQGGNTGELFF. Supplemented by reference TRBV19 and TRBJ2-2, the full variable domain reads DGGITQSPKYLFRKEGQNVTLSCEQNLNHDAMYWYRQDPGQGLRLIYYSQIVNDFQKGDIAEGYSVSREKKESFPLTVTSAQKNPTAFYLCASTRQGGNTGELFFGEGSRLTVL.

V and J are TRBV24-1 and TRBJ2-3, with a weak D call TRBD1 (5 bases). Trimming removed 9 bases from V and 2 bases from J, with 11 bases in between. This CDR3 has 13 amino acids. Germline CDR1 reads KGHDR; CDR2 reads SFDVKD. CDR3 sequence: CATEDSYTDTQYF. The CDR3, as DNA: TGTGCCACCGAAGACAGTTACACAGATACGCAGTATTTT.

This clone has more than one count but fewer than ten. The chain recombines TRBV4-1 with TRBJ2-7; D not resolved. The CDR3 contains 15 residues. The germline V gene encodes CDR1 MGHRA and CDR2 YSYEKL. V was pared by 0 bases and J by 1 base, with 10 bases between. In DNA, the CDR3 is TGCGCCAGCAGCCAAGACTACCCAACGTCCTACGAGCAGTACTTC. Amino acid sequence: CASSQDYPTSYEQYF.